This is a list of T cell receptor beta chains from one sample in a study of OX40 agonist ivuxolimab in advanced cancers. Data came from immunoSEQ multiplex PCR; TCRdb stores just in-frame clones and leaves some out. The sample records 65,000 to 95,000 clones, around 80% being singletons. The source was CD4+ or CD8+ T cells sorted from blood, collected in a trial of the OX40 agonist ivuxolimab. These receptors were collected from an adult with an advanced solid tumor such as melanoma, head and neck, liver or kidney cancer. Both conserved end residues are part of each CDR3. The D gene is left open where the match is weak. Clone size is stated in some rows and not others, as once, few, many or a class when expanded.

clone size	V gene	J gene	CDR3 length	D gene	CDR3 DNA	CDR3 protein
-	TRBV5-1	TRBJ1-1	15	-	TGCGCCAGCAGCTTGGGGGCCGTAGTGAACACTGAAGCTTTCTTT	CASSLGAVVNTEAFF
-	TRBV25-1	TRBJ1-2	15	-	TGTGCCAGCAGTACCTCCCGGGGAGGGTATAATGGCTACACCTTC	CASSTSRGGYNGYTF
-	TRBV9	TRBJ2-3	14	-	TGTGCCAGCAGCGTAAGGCCGGGCGGAGATACGCAGTATTTT	CASSVRPGGDTQYF
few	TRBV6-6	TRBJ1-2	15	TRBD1	TGTGCCAGCAGCCCGGGACAGGGTACTAACTATGGCTACACCTTC	CASSPGQGTNYGYTF
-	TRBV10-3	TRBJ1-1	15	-	TGTGCCATCAGTGGTTTGACGGGCATGAACACTGAAGCTTTCTTT	CAISGLTGMNTEAFF
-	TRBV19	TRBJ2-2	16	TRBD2	TGTGCCAGTACCCTGGGACGGGGGGGGCCTCACGGGGAGCTGTTTTTT	CASTLGRGGPHGELFF
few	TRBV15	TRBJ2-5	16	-	TGTGCCACCAGCACGGGCGGGTCCAGAATACAAGAGACCCAGTACTTC	CATSTGGSRIQETQYF
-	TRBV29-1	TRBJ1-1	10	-	TGCAGCGTGGTGGGGGCTGAAGCTTTCTTT	CSVVGAEAFF
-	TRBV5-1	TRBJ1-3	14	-	TGCGCCAGCAGCTTCGGGACGGAAGGAAACACCATATATTTT	CASSFGTEGNTIYF
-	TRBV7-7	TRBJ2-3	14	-	TGTGCCAGCAGCTTAGACGGGGGACGAGATACGCAGTATTTT	CASSLDGGRDTQYF
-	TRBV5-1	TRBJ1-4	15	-	TGCGCCAGCAGCTTGGGAACAGGGCCAAATGAAAAACTGTTTTTT	CASSLGTGPNEKLFF
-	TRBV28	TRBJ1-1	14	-	TGTGCCAGCAGCGCCGAGGGGGAAGATAGTGAAGCTTTCTTT	CASSAEGEDSEAFF
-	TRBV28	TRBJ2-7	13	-	TGTGCCAGCAGTTTATTTACCGGGAACGAGCAGTACTTC	CASSLFTGNEQYF
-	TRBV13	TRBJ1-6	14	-	TGTGCCAGCAGCTTAGGGGACAGAGATTCACCCCTCCACTTT	CASSLGDRDSPLHF
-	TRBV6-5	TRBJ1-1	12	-	TGTGCCAGCAGTTATGGAGCCACTGAAGCTTTCTTT	CASSYGATEAFF
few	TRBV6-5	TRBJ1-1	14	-	TGTGCCAGCAGTTACTCGATATTCACTATAAAAGCTTTCTTT	CASSYSIFTIKAFF
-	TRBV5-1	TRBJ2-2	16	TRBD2	TGCGCCAGCAACCGACTAGCGGGGGCCAACACCGGGGAGCTGTTTTTT	CASNRLAGANTGELFF
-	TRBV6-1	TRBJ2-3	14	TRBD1	TGTGCCAGCAGTGGACAGGGGAGCACAGATACGCAGTATTTT	CASSGQGSTDTQYF
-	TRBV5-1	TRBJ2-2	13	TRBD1	TGCGCCAGCAGCGGACAGGGGACCGGGGAGCTGTTTTTT	CASSGQGTGELFF
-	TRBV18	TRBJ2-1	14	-	TGTGCCAGCTCTGGTCAGGCGATTTACAATGAGCAGTTCTTC	CASSGQAIYNEQFF
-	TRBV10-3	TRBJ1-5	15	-	TGTGCCATCAGTGAGTCGGCGGGTCCGGGGCAGCCCCAGCATTTT	CAISESAGPGQPQHF
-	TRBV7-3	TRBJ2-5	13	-	TGTGCCAGCAGCCCCGGGAGAGGGGAGACCCAGTACTTC	CASSPGRGETQYF
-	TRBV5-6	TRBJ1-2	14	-	TGTGCCAGCAGCCAGAGGACGGCCTACTATGGCTACACCTTC	CASSQRTAYYGYTF
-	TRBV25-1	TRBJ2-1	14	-	TGTGCCAGCACAGCTAGGGGGGCGTCGAATGAGCAGTTCTTC	CASTARGASNEQFF